This T cell receptor (beta chain) stems from a study of shared clonotypes between healthy human individuals. Naive CD8 populations comprised CD45RO-negative cells positively selected for CCR7, excluding terminally differentiated effector memory CD45RA+ cells. The CDR3 covers 14 residues. V was cut by 8 bases and J by 4 bases, with 18 bases left in between. Looked up from germline, CDR1 is MDHEN and CDR2 is SYDVKM. Only in-frame clones appear in the TCRdb table, and some are missing; sequencing was by immunoSEQ multiplex PCR. The repertoire has about 2.2 million clones, about 93% of them found once; the top ten carry approximately 1.7%.

The gene calls are TRBV28 and TRBJ2-7; D not certain. The receptor's source is a man aged 18 to 29 in good health. Some clones in this sample may be carry-over from other donors' samples. The sample taken for sequencing was naive CD8+ T cells from PBMCs. DNA for the CDR3: TGTGCCAGCCCCACCCTCGTCGCCCTTTACGAGCAGTACTTC. This translates into CASPTLVALYEQYF.